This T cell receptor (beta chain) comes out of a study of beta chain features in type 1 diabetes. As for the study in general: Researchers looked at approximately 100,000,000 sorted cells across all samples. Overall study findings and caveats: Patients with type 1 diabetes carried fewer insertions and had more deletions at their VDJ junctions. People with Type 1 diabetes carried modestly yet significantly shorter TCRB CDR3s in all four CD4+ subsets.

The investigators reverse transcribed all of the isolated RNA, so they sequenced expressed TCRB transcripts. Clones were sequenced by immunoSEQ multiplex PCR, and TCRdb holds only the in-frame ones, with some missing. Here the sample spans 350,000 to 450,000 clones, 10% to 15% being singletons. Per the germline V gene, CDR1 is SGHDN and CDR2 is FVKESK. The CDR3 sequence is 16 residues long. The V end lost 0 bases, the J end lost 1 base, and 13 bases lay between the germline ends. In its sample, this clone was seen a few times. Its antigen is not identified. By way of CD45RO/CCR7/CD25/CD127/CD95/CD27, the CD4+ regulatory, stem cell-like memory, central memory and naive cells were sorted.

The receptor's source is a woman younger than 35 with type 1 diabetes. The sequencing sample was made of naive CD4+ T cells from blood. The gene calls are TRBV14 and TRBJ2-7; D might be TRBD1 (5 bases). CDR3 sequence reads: CASSQDGQDTSYEQYF. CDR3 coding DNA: TGTGCCAGCAGCCAAGATGGGCAGGACACTTCCTACGAGCAGTACTTC.